This entry lists 16 T cell receptor beta chains sequenced from one sample in a study of blood T cell repertoires in COVID-19. TCRdb's copy holds only in-frame clones and misses some; the assay was immunoSEQ multiplex PCR. This sample yields over 150,000 clones, of which approximately 80% are seen a single time; approximately 8% belongs to the top ten. The specimen was peripheral blood. Receptors originate from a man aged 55 to 70 with acute or convalescent COVID-19.

In DNA form, the CDR3 reads TGTGCCAGCAGCGCTACGGGTATGCAGTTCTTC. This gives the protein CASSATGMQFF. The V and J genes are TRBV12-3 or TRBV12-4 and TRBJ2-1; D remains ambiguous. The CDR3 spans 11 residues. Between the trimmed V and J ends, which lost 6 bases and 12 bases, there was a span of 12 bases.

This clone appeared a few times. V usage is TRBV9 and J usage is TRBJ1-2; 11 positions match TRBD1. The CDR3 runs to 15 residues. CDR1 and CDR2 (germline): SGDLS, YYNGEE. Trimming at V came to 2 bases and at J to 7 bases, leaving 7 bases not matched to a gene. The CDR3 coding sequence is TGTGCCAGCAGCGTCCGGGACAGGGGGGATAGTGGCTACACCTTC. Its protein product is CASSVRDRGDSGYTF. Filled out from reference TRBV9 and TRBJ1-2, the complete variable domain reads DSGVTQTPKHLITATGQRVTLRCSPRSGDLSVYWYQQSLDQGLQFLIQYYNGEERAKGNILERFSAQQFPDLHSELNLSSLELGDSALYFCASSVRDRGDSGYTFGSGTRLTVV.

The genes are TRBV5-1 and TRBJ1-2, with 8 bases fitting TRBD1. V dropped 2 bases and J dropped 2; count of bases not matched to a gene: 5. The CDR3 loop spans 15 amino acids. CDR1 is SGHRS, CDR2 YFSETQ, per germline. CDR3 sequence: CASSFGGTGNYGYTF. The CDR3 DNA reads TGCGCCAGCAGCTTTGGCGGGACAGGAAACTATGGCTACACCTTC. The full variable domain, its missing parts supplied by reference TRBV5-1 and TRBJ1-2, is KAGVTQTPRYLIKTRGQQVTLSCSPISGHRSVSWYQQTPGQGLQFLFEYFSETQRNKGNFPGRFSGRQFSNSRSEMNVSTLELGDSALYLCASSFGGTGNYGYTFGSGTRLTVV.

This rearrangement joins TRBV15 to TRBJ1-6; D perhaps matches TRBD1 (5 bases). The V end was cut by 0 bases, the J end by 4 bases, with 10 bases between. The CDR3 runs 16 residues. Per the germline V gene, CDR1 is LNHNV and CDR2 is YYDKDF (reference sequence). CDR3 bases: TGTGCCACCAGCAGAGATCCAAGGGGTTATAATTCACCCCTCCACTTT. Amino acids: CATSRDPRGYNSPLHF.

This chain joins TRBV5-6 and TRBJ1-4, with 9 bases that match TRBD1. With V trimmed by 2 bases and J by 8 bases, 4 bases remained unmatched. The CDR3 extends over 14 amino acids. Germline V CDR1 and CDR2: SGHDT, YYEEEE. DNA of the CDR3: TGTGCCAGCAGCTTCGGACAGGGGCGAGAAAAACTGTTTTTT. Translated, it gives CASSFGQGREKLFF.

The chain recombines TRBV4-3 with TRBJ1-2; maybe TRBD1 (5 bases). Germline values: CDR1 LGHNA, CDR2 YSLEER. Trimming took off 0 bases at V and 8 bases at J, with 13 bases between the two ends. The CDR3 totals 14 residues. CDR3 sequence (DNA): TGCGCCAGCAGCCAAGACAGGGCTGGGGAAGGCTACACCTTC. Translated, it gives CASSQDRAGEGYTF.

The chain recombines TRBV7-8 with TRBJ2-5; 11 bases are a match to TRBD2. This CDR3 has 17 residues. CDR1 is SGHVS, CDR2 FQNEAQ, per germline. After removal of 1 base from V and 3 bases from J, the junction contained 7 bases not matched to a gene. The CDR3 DNA reads as TGTGCCAGCAGCTTAGTAGGTAGCGGGGGGGCGGAAGAGACCCAGTACTTC. It yields the protein CASSLVGSGGAEETQYF.

The V and J genes are TRBV3-1 (or the pseudogene TRBV3-2) and TRBJ1-1, with D uncertain. V gave up 10 bases and J gave up 0 bases, with 15 bases separating them. The CDR3 loop spans 14 amino acids. Germline V gene lookup returns CDR1 LGHDT and CDR2 YNNKEL (reference sequence). CDR3 DNA sequence: TGTGCCACCCGAGGGTCAGACATGAACACTGAAGCTTTCTTT. This encodes CATRGSDMNTEAFF.

This clone appeared a few times. The chain links TRBV30 to TRBJ1-2; the D gene is possibly TRBD1 (5 bases). From germline, CDR1 is GTSNPN and CDR2 SVGIG (reference sequence). V was trimmed by 8 bases and J by 2 bases, leaving 12 bases between them. This CDR3 spans 12 amino acids. The CDR3 sequence: CALLKGNYGYTF. Here the CDR3 DNA reads TGTGCCCTCCTGAAGGGGAACTATGGCTACACCTTC.

V and J are TRBV4-2 and TRBJ1-2; D ambiguous. Germline V CDR1 and CDR2: LGHNA, YNFKEQ. Trimming pared 0 bases from V and 0 bases from J, leaving 8 bases between. The CDR3 sequence is 15 residues long. CDR3 sequence: CASSQEGTSNYGYTF. The CDR3 DNA sequence: TGTGCCAGCAGCCAAGAGGGCACCTCTAACTATGGCTACACCTTC.

This clone was picked up a small number of times. The chain recombines TRBV3-1 (or the pseudogene TRBV3-2) with TRBJ2-2; TRBD2 might be the D (6 bases). Germline CDR1 is LGHDT and CDR2 is YNNKEL (reference sequence). Trimming cost V 0 bases and J 6 bases, with 8 bases left between them. This CDR3 is 14 amino acids long. The CDR3 is CASSQEWGAGELFF. For the CDR3, the DNA is TGTGCCAGCAGCCAAGAGTGGGGGGCCGGGGAGCTGTTTTTT.

The chain recombines TRBV9 with TRBJ2-4; tentatively, D is TRBD1 (7 bases). The germline V and J ends were trimmed by 3 bases and 8 bases, with 18 bases remaining between them. This CDR3 spans 15 amino acids. Germline assignment: CDR1 SGDLS and CDR2 YYNGEE. The CDR3 here is CASSAEGQLRDIQYF. As DNA, the CDR3 is TGTGCCAGCAGCGCGGAGGGACAGTTAAGGGACATTCAGTACTTC.

The CDR3 is CASGGLSSTDTQYF. CDR3 in DNA: TGTGCCAGCGGGGGCCTCTCAAGCACAGATACGCAGTATTTT. J is TRBJ2-3 and V is TRBV2; D possibly corresponds to TRBD1 (6 bases). The CDR3 runs to 14 residues. Germline CDR1 SNHLY, CDR2 FYNNEI. The V end lost 8 bases, the J end lost 0 bases, and 12 bases lay between the germline ends.

This chain joins TRBV14 and TRBJ1-1, with 9 nucleotides matching TRBD1. This CDR3 region has 18 residues. The J segment lost 2 bases and the V segment lost 1 base, leaving 11 bases of the junction unmatched. Looked up from germline, CDR1 is SGHDN and CDR2 is FVKESK. The CDR3 sequence is CASSQVAGTGTGNTEAFF. The CDR3, as DNA: TGTGCCAGCAGCCAAGTAGCGGGGACAGGGACCGGAAACACTGAAGCTTTCTTT.

CDR3 DNA sequence: TGCGCCAGCAGCCAAGACAGGGGCTACGAGCAGTACTTC. This translates into CASSQDRGYEQYF. This sequence joins TRBV4-3 and TRBJ2-7, with D tentatively TRBD1 (6 bases). The CDR3 totals 13 residues. CDR1 and CDR2 (germline): LGHNA, YSLEER. Trimming removed 0 bases at V and 3 bases at J, with 6 bases between.

This clone was counted between two and nine times. The V gene is TRBV3-1 (or the pseudogene TRBV3-2), the J gene TRBJ2-2; 8 bases agree with TRBD2. CDR1 and CDR2 (germline): LGHDT, YNNKEL (reference sequence). The CDR3 contains 21 residues. V was clipped by 1 base and J by 4 bases; unmatched bases: 20. CDR3 region: CASSQGPPGLAGTASTGELFF. Written as DNA, the CDR3 is TGTGCCAGCAGCCAAGGGCCACCGGGGCTAGCGGGCACCGCCTCCACCGGGGAGCTGTTTTTT.